This TCR beta chain was sequenced in a study of T cell responses to AZD1222 COVID-19 vaccine. The CDR3 sequence is 12 residues long. Trimming took off 3 bases at V and 4 bases at J, with 7 bases between the two ends. CDR1 is SNHLY, CDR2 FYNNEI, per germline. Assay: immunoSEQ multiplex PCR; the TCRdb copy retains only in-frame clones and omits some. This table holds around 100,000 clones, 90% found once. The chain joins TRBV2 to TRBJ2-7; D not certain. Sequencing used peripheral blood, obtained on day 0 of AZD1222 vaccination. This clonotype was sampled from an adult in good health. Written as DNA, the CDR3 is TGTGCCAGCAGTGACGGCGGATACGAGCAGTACTTC. Protein: CASSDGGYEQYF.